The text below deals with one TCR beta chain. Its specificity is unknown. Trimming took 5 bases from V and 9 from J, leaving 11 bases between them. CDR1 is SGHTA, CDR2 FQGNSA, per germline. The CDR3 loop spans 12 amino acids. Employing constant-segment primers, 5'RACE generated TCR alpha and TCR beta cDNA libraries bearing sample barcodes and UMIs. A single record per CDR3 protein comes from TCRdb applying MiXCR to the 5' RACE reads. The sample has about 470,000 distinct CDR3 sequences; roughly 23% are singletons. These data are taken from a study of T-cell memory formation after mild COVID-19. Points from the study as a whole: Whereas later expanders leaned CD4+, clones contracting day 15 to 85 showed a balanced CD4/CD8 makeup.

J is TRBJ2-1 and V is TRBV7-2; D may be TRBD1 (5 bases). Source material: PBMCs or a T cell subset sorted from them (not recorded which). This clonotype originated in an adult woman who had mild COVID-19 (a few samples of this study predate the infection). Cell type and time point are not known. The CDR3 region is CASSKGKLEQFF. The CDR3 region has the DNA TGTGCCAGCAGCAAGGGGAAGCTTGAGCAGTTCTTC.